This TCR beta chain was recorded in a study of Ad26.COV2.S vaccination and SARS-CoV-2 variants. At the level of the study: Dosing was one shot or two shots 56 days apart.

Data came from immunoSEQ multiplex PCR; TCRdb stores just in-frame clones and leaves some out. The profile covers 350,000 to 400,000 clones, with approximately 86% appearing a single time and 3.5% taken by the ten largest. The CDR3 is 21 residues long. The germline CDR1 and CDR2 sequences are LNHDA and SQIVND (reference sequence). V gave up 2 bases and J gave up 2 bases, with 31 bases separating them. Documented treatment: around 19 received Ad26.COV2.S at low or high dose, single or two shots; several received placebo; per-sample allocation not given. Day 63 after the first vaccine or placebo injection was the time point for sampling. Donor was an adult aged 18-55 years in Boston. SARS-CoV-2 spike from the Wuhan strain was encoded by the vaccine, an Ad26 vector.

The TCR comes from a person between 18 and 65 years old who received the Ad26.COV2.S COVID-19 vaccine or a placebo. This sequence joins TRBV19 and TRBJ2-7; D assignment may be TRBD1 or TRBD2 (6 bases each). Sequences were derived from peripheral blood, sampled in a trial of Ad26.COV2.S vaccine versus placebo. The CDR3 sequence is CASSIMVGGSPTGQRAYEQYF. In nucleotides, the CDR3 is TGTGCCAGTAGTATAATGGTGGGGGGCAGTCCTACGGGGCAACGGGCCTACGAGCAGTACTTC. The whole variable domain, filled in from reference TRBV19 and TRBJ2-7, reads DGGITQSPKYLFRKEGQNVTLSCEQNLNHDAMYWYRQDPGQGLRLIYYSQIVNDFQKGDIAEGYSVSREKKESFPLTVTSAQKNPTAFYLCASSIMVGGSPTGQRAYEQYFGPGTRLTVT.